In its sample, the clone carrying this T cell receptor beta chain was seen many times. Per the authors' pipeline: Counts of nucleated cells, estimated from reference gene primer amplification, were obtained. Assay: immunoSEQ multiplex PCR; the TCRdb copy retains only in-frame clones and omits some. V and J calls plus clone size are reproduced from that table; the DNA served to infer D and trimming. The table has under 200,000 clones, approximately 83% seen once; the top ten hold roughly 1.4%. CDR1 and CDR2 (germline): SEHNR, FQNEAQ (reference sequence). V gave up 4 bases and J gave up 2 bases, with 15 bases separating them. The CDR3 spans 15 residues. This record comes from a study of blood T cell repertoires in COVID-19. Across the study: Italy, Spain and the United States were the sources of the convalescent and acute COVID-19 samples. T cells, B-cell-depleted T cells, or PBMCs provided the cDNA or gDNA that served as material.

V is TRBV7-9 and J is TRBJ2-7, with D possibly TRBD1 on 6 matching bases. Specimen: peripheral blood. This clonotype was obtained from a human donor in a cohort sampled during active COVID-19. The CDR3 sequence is CASSSEGRTAYEQYF. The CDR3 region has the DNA TGTGCCAGCAGCTCCGAAGGGCGGACAGCCTACGAGCAGTACTTC.